Listed below are T cell receptor beta chains from one sample, sequenced in a study of shared clonotypes between healthy human individuals. Data came from immunoSEQ multiplex PCR; TCRdb stores just in-frame clones and leaves some out. The sample lists more than 850,000 clones; around 82% were seen once. The material sequenced was memory CD4+ T cells from PBMCs. These receptors were obtained from a young man in good health. Some clones in this sample may be carry-over from other donors' samples. The CDR3 runs from the conserved cysteine through the conserved F or W. A D gene is named only where the DNA matches it firmly. For some rows the clone size is stated as once, few or many, or as a class when expanded; others skip it.

CDR3 protein	CDR3 DNA	D gene	J gene	V gene	clone size
CASTQKGGTEQYF	TGTGCCAGCACCCAAAAGGGTGGAACCGAGCAGTACTTC	-	TRBJ2-7	TRBV7-9	-
CASSEGQGVSQPQHF	TGTGCCAGCAGCGAGGGACAGGGGGTAAGTCAGCCCCAGCATTTT	TRBD1	TRBJ1-5	TRBV9	-
CASSLSGIMNTEAFF	TGTGCCAGCAGTTTATCGGGTATCATGAACACTGAAGCTTTCTTT	-	TRBJ1-1	TRBV27	many
CASSSLAGFTDTQYF	TGCGCCAGCAGCTCACTAGCGGGGTTCACAGATACGCAGTATTTT	TRBD2	TRBJ2-3	TRBV5-1	-
CASSSSDRGKGYGYTF	TGTGCCAGCAGTTCCTCAGACAGGGGTAAAGGCTATGGCTACACCTTC	TRBD1	TRBJ1-2	TRBV27	-
CASSLDGIADTQYF	TGCGCCAGCAGCTTGGATGGGATCGCAGATACGCAGTATTTT	-	TRBJ2-3	TRBV5-1	-
CASSQDRSQEQYF	TGTGCCAGCAGCCAAGACCGGTCTCAAGAGCAGTACTTC	-	TRBJ2-7	TRBV13	-
CASRRREAGVENNEQFF	TGTGCCAGCAGACGGAGGGAAGCGGGAGTAGAAAACAATGAGCAGTTCTTC	TRBD2	TRBJ2-1	TRBV5-5	-
CASSFTGETGELFF	TGCGCCAGCAGTTTCACAGGGGAGACCGGGGAGCTGTTTTTT	TRBD1	TRBJ2-2	TRBV4-3	-
CASSPGAETQYF	TGTGCCAGCAGTCCCGGCGCGGAGACCCAGTACTTC	-	TRBJ2-5	TRBV6-6	-
CASTEYRDRGNEQYF	TGTGCCAGCACCGAGTATCGGGACAGGGGTAACGAGCAGTACTTC	TRBD1	TRBJ2-7	TRBV27	-
CASSSDRGHEQYF	TGTGCCAGCTCATCCGACAGGGGGCACGAGCAGTACTTC	TRBD1	TRBJ2-7	TRBV18	-
CASSRHGGSGNTIYF	TGTGCCAGCAGCAGGCACGGAGGCTCTGGAAACACCATATATTTT	-	TRBJ1-3	TRBV11-3	-
CASSLTGDGAQHF	TGTGCCAGCAGCTTAACAGGGGATGGTGCCCAGCATTTT	TRBD1	TRBJ1-5	TRBV5-5	-
CASSPHQNTEAFF	TGCGCCAGCAGTCCTCACCAGAACACTGAAGCTTTCTTT	-	TRBJ1-1	TRBV10-1	-
CASSQPRWGGSGGELFF	TGCGCCAGCAGCCAGCCCCGTTGGGGTGGGTCTGGCGGGGAGCTGTTTTTT	-	TRBJ2-2	TRBV4-3	-
CASSQGEDPWGNEQFF	TGTGCCAGCAGCCAAGGAGAGGACCCTTGGGGCAATGAGCAGTTCTTC	-	TRBJ2-1	TRBV14	-
CAWSPTGARTEAFF	TGTGCCTGGAGTCCGACAGGGGCCCGGACTGAAGCTTTCTTT	TRBD1	TRBJ1-1	TRBV30	few
CASSGTGGGYTF	TGTGCCAGCAGTGGGACAGGGGGTGGCTACACCTTC	TRBD1	TRBJ1-2	TRBV2	-
CASSLQGIEVEAFF	TGCGCCAGCAGCTTGCAAGGGATCGAGGTTGAAGCTTTCTTT	-	TRBJ1-1	TRBV5-1	-
CASRGGQGLSSYNEQFF	TGTGCCAGCCGGGGGGGACAAGGCCTAAGCTCCTACAATGAGCAGTTCTTC	TRBD2	TRBJ2-1	TRBV28	-
CASSLGSGRFEKLFF	TGCGCCAGCAGCTTGGGATCAGGGAGGTTTGAAAAACTGTTTTTT	-	TRBJ1-4	TRBV5-1	-
CASSQIGAGGSEQFF	TGTGCCAGCAGCCAGATAGGGGCGGGCGGGAGTGAGCAGTTCTTC	TRBD2	TRBJ2-1	TRBV14	once
CASSSDGGYNEQFF	TGTGCCAGCAGCTCAGACGGGGGCTACAATGAGCAGTTCTTC	-	TRBJ2-1	TRBV9	-
CASSLDQGPYGYTF	TGCGCCAGCAGCTTGGATCAGGGGCCTTATGGCTACACCTTC	-	TRBJ1-2	TRBV5-1	few
CASSRVGIGYGYTF	TGTGCCAGCAGCCGAGTGGGGATTGGATATGGCTACACCTTC	-	TRBJ1-2	TRBV7-2	-
CASSQDRTGAGYYEQYF	TGCGCCAGCAGCCAAGATAGGACGGGAGCCGGTTACTACGAGCAGTACTTC	-	TRBJ2-7	TRBV4-1	once